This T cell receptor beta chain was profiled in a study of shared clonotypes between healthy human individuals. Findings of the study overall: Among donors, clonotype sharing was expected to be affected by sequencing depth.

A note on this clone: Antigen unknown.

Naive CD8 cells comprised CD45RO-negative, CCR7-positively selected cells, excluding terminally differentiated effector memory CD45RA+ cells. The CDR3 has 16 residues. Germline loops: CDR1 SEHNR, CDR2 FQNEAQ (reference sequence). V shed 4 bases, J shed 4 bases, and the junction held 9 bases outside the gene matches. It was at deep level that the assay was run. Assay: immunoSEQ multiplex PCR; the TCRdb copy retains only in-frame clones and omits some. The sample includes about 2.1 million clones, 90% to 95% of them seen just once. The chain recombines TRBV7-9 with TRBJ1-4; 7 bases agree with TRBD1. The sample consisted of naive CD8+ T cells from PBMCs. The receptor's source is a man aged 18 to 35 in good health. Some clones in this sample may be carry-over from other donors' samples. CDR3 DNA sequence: TGTGCCAGCAGCTACCAAGGACAGGTCCATAATGAAAAACTGTTTTTT. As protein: CASSYQGQVHNEKLFF.